This TCR beta chain was captured in a study of blood T cell repertoires in COVID-19. Study summary: The United States, Italy and Spain were the sources of the acute and convalescent COVID-19 samples. T cells, B-cell-depleted T cells, or PBMCs supplied cDNA or gDNA.

Original processing methods: Researchers report that nucleated cell counts were estimated from reference gene primer amplification. Profiled with immunoSEQ multiplex PCR; TCRdb holds only in-frame clones, not every one. V and J calls and clone size come straight from that table; D and trimming were deduced from the DNA. This sample has over 150,000 clones, with approximately 80% found just once. The CDR3 totals 15 residues. The germline V and J ends were trimmed by 4 bases and 1 base, with 12 bases remaining between them. Per germline, CDR1 SGHDN and CDR2 FVKESK. Sequenced: peripheral blood. The sequence was collected from a man aged 55 to 70 with acute or convalescent COVID-19. The rearrangement joins TRBV14 to TRBJ2-3; possibly TRBD2 for D (5 bases). CDR3 nucleotides: TGTGCCAGCAGCCCTCCTAGCTTTCGCACAGATACGCAGTATTTT. Residues: CASSPPSFRTDTQYF.